Sequencing of this T cell receptor (beta chain) was carried out in a study of radiotherapy plus CTLA-4 blockade in lung cancer. J was trimmed by 3 bases and V by 2 bases; bases with no gene match: 8. This CDR3 contains 16 residues. From germline, CDR1 is SGHNT and CDR2 YYREEE (reference sequence). Measured with immunoSEQ multiplex PCR; TCRdb has only the in-frame clones, and not every one. This sample has some 110,000 clones, with 70% to 85% found just once. The source was peripheral blood, collected from a patient treated with radiotherapy plus ipilimumab. The receptor's source is a human donor with non-small cell lung cancer that progressed on radiotherapy plus ipilimumab. Some clones in this sample may be carry-over from other donors' samples. V gene TRBV5-4 combines with J gene TRBJ2-1; 7 nucleotides align to TRBD2. CDR3 sequence (DNA): TGTGCCAGCAGCTTCAGCGGGGCGGCCATCTACAATGAGCAGTTCTTC. This encodes CASSFSGAAIYNEQFF.